One and the same sample provided the 11 T cell receptor beta chains below, sequenced in a study of T cells in women clearing cervical HPV infection. Sequencing was performed with immunoSEQ multiplex PCR; in TCRdb, only in-frame clones are kept and a portion is missing. The specimen's table records under 50,000 clones. Sequenced input: blood buffy coat. Receptors originate from a woman between 18 and 75 years old with a cervical HPV16 infection that either progressed to CIN3+ or cleared (not recorded which).

Comments on this clone: The read is 3 residues too short to cover the CDR3 end, so that end is filled in from the germline J gene. The chain recombines TRBV20-1 with TRBJ2-5; 8 bases map to TRBD1. There are 14 residues in the CDR3. The ends lost 1 base at V and 4 bases at J; junction bases unmatched: 5. CDR1 and CDR2 (germline): DFQATT, SNEGSKA (reference sequence). CDR3 sequence reads: CSARVQGAIETQYF. The DNA read from the CDR3 is TGCAGTGCTAGAGTGCAGGGGGCGATAGAGACC.

Points on this clone: The CDR3 is cut off 3 residues early in the read; its end comes from the germline J gene. The V gene is TRBV2, the J gene TRBJ1-2; D not certain. CDR3 length equals 12 residues. CDR1 and CDR2 (germline): SNHLY, FYNNEI. With 7 bases removed from V and 7 bases from J, the gap between germline ends came to 13 bases. The sequenced part of the CDR3 DNA is TGTGCCAGCACTTTCGGAGGGTCTGGC. Translation gives CASTFGGSG. The entire CDR3 is CASTFGGSGYTF.

About this clone: The CDR3 end falls 3 residues outside the read, so it is completed with the germline J gene. The rearrangement joins TRBV5-1 to TRBJ2-2; D remains ambiguous. This CDR3 has 13 amino acids. V was clipped by 6 bases and J by 1 base, with 7 bases between them. From germline, CDR1 is SGHRS and CDR2 YFSETQ. The CDR3 DNA, read in part, is TGCGCCAGCACCGCCGGGAACACCGGGGAG. As protein: CASTAGNTGE. The whole CDR3 is CASTAGNTGELFF.

To note about this clone: The read ends 3 residues early relative to the CDR3; the germline J gene fills the gap. The rearrangement uses TRBV19 and TRBJ2-1, with a tentative D call TRBD2 (6 bases). The CDR3 sequence is 14 residues long. Germline CDR1 is LNHDA and CDR2 is SQIVND (reference sequence). The germline V and J ends were trimmed by 8 bases and 0 bases, with 11 bases remaining between them. CDR3 loop: CASGGTSSYNEQFF. The covered CDR3 bases are TGTGCCAGTGGGGGGACGAGCTCCTACAATGAG.

Points on this clone: The CDR3 end falls 3 residues outside the read, so it is completed with the germline J gene. This rearrangement joins TRBV18 to TRBJ1-3; TRBD1 matches 9 bases. This CDR3 contains 16 residues. Germline V gives CDR1 KGHSH, CDR2 LQKENI. The J segment lost 2 bases and the V segment lost 6 bases, leaving 8 bases of the junction unmatched. The CDR3 bases that were read are TGTGCCAGCTCCAAGTCCCGGGACAGGGCTGGAAACACC. The encoded protein is CASSKSRDRAGNT. The entire CDR3 protein reads CASSKSRDRAGNTIYF. Variable domain in full (rest from reference TRBV18 and TRBJ1-3): NAGVMQNPRHLVRRRGQEARLRCSPMKGHSHVYWYRQLPEEGLKFMVYLQKENIIDESGMPKERFSAEFPKEGPSILRIQQVVRGDSAAYFCASSKSRDRAGNTIYFGEGSWLTVV.

On this clone itself: The CDR3 end is not reached by the read, which stops 3 residues before it; the germline J gene fills it in. The chain uses TRBV7-7 and TRBJ2-5; weak D call: TRBD2 (6 bases). The CDR3 loop spans 15 amino acids. The germline CDR1 and CDR2 sequences are SSHAT and FNYEAQ (reference sequence). V dropped 6 bases and J dropped 5 bases, with 19 bases sitting between them. CDR3: CASRKVGGPSETQYF. CDR3 DNA, as far as it was read: TGTGCCAGCAGAAAAGTCGGGGGACCCTCCGAGACC.

About this clone itself: The CDR3 end is not reached by the read, which stops 3 residues before it; the germline J gene fills it in. This sequence joins TRBV7-8 and TRBJ1-3; maybe TRBD1 (6 bases). The V gene lost 1 base and the J gene lost 3 bases, with 7 bases spanning the gap. Per germline, CDR1 SGHVS and CDR2 FQNEAQ. CDR3 length equals 14 residues. Incomplete CDR3 DNA: TGTGCCAGCAGCTTAGACAGGGATGGAAACACC. Amino acids: CASSLDRDGNT. The entire CDR3 reads CASSLDRDGNTIYF.

With regard to this clone: From the germline J gene comes the end of the CDR3, since the read stops 3 residues before it. V and J are TRBV6-2 or TRBV6-3 and TRBJ2-2, with 8 bases identical to TRBD1. Germline V lookup: CDR1 MNHEY, CDR2 SVGEGT. V dropped 9 bases and J dropped 0; count of bases not matched to a gene: 9. The CDR3 has 16 residues. The DNA read from the CDR3 is TGTGCCAGTCTCTCCGGGACAGGAACGAACACCGGGGAG. Its translation is CASLSGTGTNTGE. The whole CDR3 sequence reads CASLSGTGTNTGELFF.

The CDR3 region is CASRSGQGAADTQYF. CDR3 DNA (partial): TGTGCCAGCAGATCCGGACAGGGGGCTGCAGATACG. The chain employs TRBV28 and TRBJ2-3, with 11 bases that match TRBD1. The read finishes 3 residues shy of the CDR3 end, and the germline J gene is used to complete it. The germline V gene encodes CDR1 MDHEN and CDR2 SYDVKM. CDR3 length: 15 residues. Unmatched junction bases numbered 6, after V lost 6 bases and J lost 4 bases.

A word on this clone: The CDR3 end falls 3 residues outside the read, so it is completed with the germline J gene. The rearrangement joins TRBV5-4 to TRBJ1-3; D ambiguous. Per the germline V gene, CDR1 is SGHNT and CDR2 is YYREEE (reference sequence). Trimming removed 1 base from V and 5 bases from J, with 10 bases in between. The CDR3 consists of 14 residues. The covered CDR3 bases are TGTGCCAGCAGCTTGTCGGCAGACAGAAACACC. Translated: CASSLSADRNT. The whole CDR3 sequence is CASSLSADRNTIYF.

Details on this clone: Coverage ceases 3 residues before the CDR3 finishes, and the germline J gene fills in the end. The gene calls are TRBV28 and TRBJ2-5; TRBD1 matches 7 bases. Looked up from germline, CDR1 is MDHEN and CDR2 is SYDVKM. J gave up 5 bases and V 6 bases, and 9 bases lay outside the gene matches. The CDR3 has 14 amino acids. CDR3 loop: CASSGTDWRETQYF. Incomplete CDR3 DNA: TGTGCCAGCAGCGGGACAGATTGGCGGGAGACC.